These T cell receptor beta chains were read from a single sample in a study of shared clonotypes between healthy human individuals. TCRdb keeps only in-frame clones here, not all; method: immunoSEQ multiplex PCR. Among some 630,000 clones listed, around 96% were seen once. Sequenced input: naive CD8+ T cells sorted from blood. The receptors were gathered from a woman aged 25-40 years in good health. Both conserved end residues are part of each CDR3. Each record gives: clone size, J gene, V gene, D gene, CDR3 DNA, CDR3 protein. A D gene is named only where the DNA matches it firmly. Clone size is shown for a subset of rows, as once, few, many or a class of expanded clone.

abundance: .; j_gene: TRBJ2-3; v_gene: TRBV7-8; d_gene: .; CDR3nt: TGTGCCAGCAGCTTATACGCTCCACTAGAAAGCACAGATACGCAGTATTTT; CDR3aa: CASSLYAPLESTDTQYF
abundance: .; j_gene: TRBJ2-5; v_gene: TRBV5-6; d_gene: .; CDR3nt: TGTGCCAGCAGCTTGCTGGAGCGAGAGACCCAGTACTTC; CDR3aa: CASSLLERETQYF
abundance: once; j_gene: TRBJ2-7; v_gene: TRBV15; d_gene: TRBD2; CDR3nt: TGTGCCACCAGCAGAGGGGGACTAGACTCCTACGAGCAGTACTTC; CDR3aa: CATSRGGLDSYEQYF
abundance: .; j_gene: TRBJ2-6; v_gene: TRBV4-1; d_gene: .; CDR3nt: TGCGCCAGCAGCCTGACTGTGAGTGGGGCCAACGTCCTGACTTTC; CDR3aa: CASSLTVSGANVLTF
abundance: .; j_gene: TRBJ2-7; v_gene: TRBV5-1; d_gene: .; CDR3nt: TGCGCCAGCAGCTTGGAGGCGGGGGCGATCTACGAGCAGTACTTC; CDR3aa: CASSLEAGAIYEQYF
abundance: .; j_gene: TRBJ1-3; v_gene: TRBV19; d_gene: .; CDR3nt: TGTGCCAGTAGTATAGAGCCGGAATTGTACTCTGGAAACACCATATATTTT; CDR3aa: CASSIEPELYSGNTIYF
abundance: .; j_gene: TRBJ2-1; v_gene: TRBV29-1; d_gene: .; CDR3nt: TGCAGCGTTGAAGGGGCTGCCTACAATGAGCAGTTCTTC; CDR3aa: CSVEGAAYNEQFF
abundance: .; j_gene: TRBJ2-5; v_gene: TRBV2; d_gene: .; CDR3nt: TGTGCCAGCAGCCCGGGTTGGGAGACCCAGTACTTC; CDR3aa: CASSPGWETQYF
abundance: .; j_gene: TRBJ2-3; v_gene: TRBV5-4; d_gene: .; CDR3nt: TGTGCCAGCAGCTTGCTGCGGGATTCAGATACGCAGTATTTT; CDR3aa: CASSLLRDSDTQYF
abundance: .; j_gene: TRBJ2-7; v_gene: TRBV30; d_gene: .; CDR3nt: TGTGCCTGGAGTAGGACCTACGAGCAGTACTTC; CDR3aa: CAWSRTYEQYF
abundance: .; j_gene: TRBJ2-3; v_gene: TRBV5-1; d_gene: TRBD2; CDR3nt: TGCGCCAGCAGCTTGGAGGCACTAGCGGCTAGCACAGATACGCAGTATTTT; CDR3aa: CASSLEALAASTDTQYF
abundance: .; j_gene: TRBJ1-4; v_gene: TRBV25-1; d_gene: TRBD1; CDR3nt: TGTGCCAGCAGTCCCTACGCGGGGGGGACAGATGAAAAACTGTTTTTT; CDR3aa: CASSPYAGGTDEKLFF